Described below is a single T cell receptor beta chain sequence and its context. CDR3 length: 15 residues. J gave up 8 bases and V 5 bases, and 9 bases lay outside the gene matches. From germline, CDR1 is SGHTA and CDR2 FQGNSA. This sample stems from a study of blood T cell repertoires in COVID-19. Study-level background: Whether acute or convalescent, the COVID-19 samples came from the United States, Italy and Spain. In each case, the material was cDNA or gDNA derived from T cells, B-cell-depleted T cells, or PBMCs.

Only in-frame clones appear in the TCRdb table, and some are missing; sequencing was by immunoSEQ multiplex PCR. The repertoire includes more than 150,000 clones, about four fifths of them detected once, and just over 0.55% sits in the top ten. The source material was peripheral blood. The receptor's source is a man aged 55 to 70 with acute or convalescent COVID-19. The J gene is TRBJ2-1, the V gene TRBV7-2; 10 nucleotides agree with TRBD2. The CDR3 sequence is CASSTSGRGLHEQFF. The CDR3 coding sequence is TGTGCCAGCAGCACAAGCGGGAGGGGTCTTCATGAGCAGTTCTTC.